The T cell receptor beta chain under discussion was sequenced for a study of T cell repertoires in Merkel cell carcinoma (dated by TCRdb to about 2019). Study-level background: The study excluded patients who had received intralesional immunotherapy or systemic immune checkpoint blockade before the biopsy. MCPyV-specific clonotypes were first defined by tetramer sorting, cloning and paired TCR sequencing of expanded tumor-infiltrating lymphocytes. A diagnosis of MCPyV-positive Merkel cell carcinoma and successful in vitro expansion of tumor-infiltrating lymphocytes were required for inclusion.

According to the germline V gene (reference sequence), CDR1 reads LGHDT and CDR2 reads YNNKEL. A distance of 7 bases separates the germline ends of V and J, which lose 4 bases and 2 bases respectively. Its CDR3 holds 13 amino acids, cysteine through phenylalanine. Just CDR3 DNA is preserved here, 39 bases in frame from base 1. Beyond this particular receptor, the publication reports: The study did not examine normal tissue biopsies.

TRB CDR3 sequencing and data processing of tumor genomic DNA were performed with the immunoSEQ assay. The clones in this table, taken by TCRdb from immuneACCESS, are in-frame only. Not every clone is retained; where verified, under half of the shortfall comes from an unresolved V gene, and the cause of the rest is unknown. This sample comprises fewer than 15,000 clones, roughly 71% of them detected only once. Of the sample, under 20% falls within the top ten clones. This clone was detected only once. There is no known antigen for this receptor. Base-call qualities are not available, and no considerably larger clone is one nucleotide away. Every study subject tested positive for serum antibodies to T-antigen and had biopsy-confirmed Merkel cell carcinoma that was MCPyV-positive. Genomic DNA was extracted from several adjacent 10-micron frozen tumor sections without any cell sorting or culture. Optimal cutting temperature compound was used to freeze tumor biopsy tissue measuring roughly 5 x 5 x 5 mm. Hematoxylin and eosin scout sections confirmed abundant Merkel cell carcinoma and infiltrating cells in the frozen biopsy.

The sequence was collected from an adult with Merkel cell carcinoma. Specimen: tumor tissue. The rearranged chain carries TRBV3-1 (or the pseudogene TRBV3-2) and TRBJ2-3, with the D gene not clear enough to name. Here the CDR3 is given as CASSLGNTDTQYF. The DNA is TGTGCCAGCAGCCTTGGTAACACAGATACGCAGTATTTT.